Presented here are 10 T cell receptor beta chains from one specimen sequenced in a study of blood T cell repertoires in COVID-19. Profiled with immunoSEQ multiplex PCR; TCRdb holds only in-frame clones, not every one. Counted here are 250,000 to 350,000 clones, about nine tenths occurring once; the ten biggest clones make up more than 2%. The sequenced material came from peripheral blood. The receptors originated from a man aged 18 to 30 with active or convalescent COVID-19.

The DNA of the CDR3 is TGCAGCGTTGGACAGGGGGCGCGAACTGAAGCTTTCTTT. Translating gives CSVGQGARTEAFF. The V and J genes are TRBV29-1 and TRBJ1-1, with 10 bases fitting TRBD1. The CDR3 has 13 amino acids. Germline CDR1 reads SQVTM; CDR2 reads ANQGSEA. V lost 4 bases to trimming and J lost 5 bases; unmatched junction nucleotides: 4.

This sequence joins TRBV6-2 or TRBV6-3 and TRBJ2-4; 15 bases align to TRBD2. Germline CDR1 MNHEY, CDR2 SVGEGT. The CDR3 sequence is 16 residues long. Trimming took 5 bases from V and 9 from J; bases not matched to a gene: 8. CDR3 DNA sequence: TGTGCCAGCAGTGGACTAGCGGGGGGGCCGCGAAGCATTCAGTACTTC. It encodes CASSGLAGGPRSIQYF.

The rearrangement joins TRBV27 to TRBJ2-7; 7 bases align to TRBD1. With V trimmed by 3 bases and J by 4 bases, 6 bases remained unmatched. The CDR3 is 14 residues long. CDR1 is MNHEY and CDR2 is SMNVEV in the germline V gene (reference sequence). The CDR3 loop reads CASSFRGHSYEQYF. The CDR3 coding sequence is TGTGCCAGCAGTTTTAGGGGGCATAGTTACGAGCAGTACTTC.

The rearrangement uses TRBV29-1 and TRBJ2-1, with 7 bases fitting TRBD2. This CDR3 region has 14 residues. Germline V gives CDR1 SQVTM, CDR2 ANQGSEA. With V trimmed by 8 bases and J by 3 bases, 10 bases remained unmatched. CDR3 bases: TGCAGCACCTTGCCTAGCGGATACTACAATGAGCAGTTCTTC. It codes for CSTLPSGYYNEQFF.

The V gene is TRBV6-2 or TRBV6-3, the J gene TRBJ1-4; D is uncertain. V was clipped by 3 bases and J by 0 bases, with 8 bases between them. The CDR3 spans 15 residues. CDR1 and CDR2 (germline): MNHEY, SVGEGT. The CDR3 nucleotides read TGTGCCAGCAGTTATTTACATACAACTAATGAAAAACTGTTTTTT. Translation gives CASSYLHTTNEKLFF.

This clone was recorded only once. The chain joins TRBV18 to TRBJ1-5, with D possibly TRBD1 on 5 matching bases. The CDR3 spans 16 residues. Looked up from germline, CDR1 is KGHSH and CDR2 is LQKENI. Trimming cost V 1 base and J 5 bases, with 15 bases left between them. This chain's CDR3 is CASSPLAGGVHQPQHF. The CDR3 region has the DNA TGTGCCAGCTCACCACTTGCGGGAGGGGTACATCAGCCCCAGCATTTT.

This clone was detected once. This chain links TRBV19 with TRBJ2-1; D might be TRBD2 (6 bases). The ends were cut back, 5 bases at V and 8 bases at J, with 19 bases in the middle. CDR1 and CDR2 (germline): LNHDA, SQIVND (reference sequence). The CDR3 length is 15 residues. The CDR3 region has the DNA TGTGCCAGTAGTTCCGATTGGCCTCTAGCGCATGAGCAGTTCTTC. Its protein product is CASSSDWPLAHEQFF.

The V and J genes are TRBV7-2 and TRBJ2-1, with 7 bases that match TRBD1. The trim removed 5 bases at V and 6 bases at J, leaving 10 bases unmatched. The CDR3 length is 15 residues. Germline V gene lookup returns CDR1 SGHTA and CDR2 FQGNSA. CDR3 region: CASSPYDRAFNEQFF. In nucleotides, the CDR3 is TGTGCCAGCAGCCCATATGACAGGGCCTTCAATGAGCAGTTCTTC.

This clone has just one count. This chain joins TRBV27 and TRBJ1-3; unclear D gene. CDR3 length equals 13 residues. The V gene's germline CDR1 is MNHEY and CDR2 SMNVEV (reference sequence). V gave up 11 bases and J gave up 0 bases, with 11 bases separating them. Written as DNA, the CDR3 is TGTGCCGTAGGGAGTTTCTCTGGAAACACCATATATTTT. Residues: CAVGSFSGNTIYF.

The chain joins TRBV7-9 to TRBJ2-6, with 7 nucleotides matching TRBD1. Germline CDR1 reads SEHNR; CDR2 reads FQNEAQ (reference sequence). CDR3 size: 18 residues. Trimming at V came to 5 bases and at J to 0 bases, leaving 10 bases not matched to a gene. The CDR3 region is CASSRGGQTSSGANVLTF. The CDR3 coding sequence is TGTGCCAGCAGCAGAGGGGGACAGACCAGCTCTGGGGCCAACGTCCTGACTTTC.